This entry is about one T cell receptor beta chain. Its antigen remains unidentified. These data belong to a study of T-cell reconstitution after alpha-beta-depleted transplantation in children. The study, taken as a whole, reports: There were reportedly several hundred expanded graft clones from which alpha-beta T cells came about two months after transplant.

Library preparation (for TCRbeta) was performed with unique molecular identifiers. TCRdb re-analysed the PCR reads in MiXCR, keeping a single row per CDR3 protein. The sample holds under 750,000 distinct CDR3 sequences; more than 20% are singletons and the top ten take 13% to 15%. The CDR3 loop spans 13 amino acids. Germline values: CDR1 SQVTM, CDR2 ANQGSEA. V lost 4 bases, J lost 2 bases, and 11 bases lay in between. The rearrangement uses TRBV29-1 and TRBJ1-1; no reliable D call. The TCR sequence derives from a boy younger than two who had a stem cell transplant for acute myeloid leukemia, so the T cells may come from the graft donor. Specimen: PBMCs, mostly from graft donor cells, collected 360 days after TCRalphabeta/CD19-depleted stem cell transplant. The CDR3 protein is CSVAVGINTEAFF. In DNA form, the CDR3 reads TGCAGCGTTGCGGTCGGAATTAACACTGAAGCTTTCTTT.